Shown below are 21 T cell receptor beta chains from a single sample sequenced in a study of post-analysis software for immune sequencing data. Study observations and caveats: Five or six TRBV segments appeared more often in patients than in controls, and TRBV5-6, TRBV5-1 and TRBV20-1 were among these.

Built from TCR beta cDNA, the libraries had unique molecular identifiers in them. Each CDR3 protein is one row after TCRdb ran MiXCR on the PCR reads. The table has fewer than 850,000 distinct CDR3 sequences, roughly 29% seen once. The antigens these receptors bind are not known. Sample: blood. The receptor source for this set is a girl aged 10 to 17 with multiple sclerosis.

The chain carries TRBV27 and TRBJ1-2; no reliable D call. The CDR3 spans 12 residues. Germline CDR1 and CDR2: MNHEY and SMNVEV (reference sequence). The V gene lost 8 bases and the J gene lost 0 bases, with 7 bases spanning the gap. CDR3 amino acids: CASGETNYGYTF. The CDR3 coding sequence is TGTGCCAGCGGGGAAACTAACTATGGCTACACCTTC.

This clonotype turned up a few times. This chain links TRBV20-1 with TRBJ1-3; a weak D match, TRBD1 (5 bases). The germline V gene has CDR1 DFQATT and CDR2 SNEGSKA (reference sequence). The CDR3 covers 15 residues. V lost 0 bases and J lost 6, with 15 bases in between. CDR3 nucleotides: TGCAGTGCTAGAGATTCGGGCAGGGAGAAAAACACCATATATTTT. It yields the protein CSARDSGREKNTIYF.

The J gene is TRBJ2-7, the V gene TRBV5-4; D call uncertain. The length of the CDR3 is 17 residues. Per the germline V gene, CDR1 is SGHNT and CDR2 is YYREEE (reference sequence). V lost 3 bases, J lost 12 bases, and 31 bases lay in between. The CDR3 spells CASSSTVQTSAKNIRYF. In DNA, the CDR3 is TGTGCCAGCAGCTCCACAGTACAAACGAGCGCCAAAAACATTCGGTACTTC.

The chain employs TRBV20-1 and TRBJ2-7, with 9 bases fitting TRBD2. The CDR3 length is 16 residues. Looked up from germline, CDR1 is DFQATT and CDR2 is SNEGSKA (reference sequence). V lost 3 bases to trimming and J lost 2 bases; unmatched junction nucleotides: 11. CDR3 nucleotides: TGCAGTGCTAGGGAATTACTAGCGGGCGAACCCTACGAGCAGTACTTC. Its translation is CSARELLAGEPYEQYF.

The CDR3: CASSNPSSGRLFF. DNA of the CDR3: TGTGCCAGCAGCAACCCATCTAGCGGGAGGCTGTTCTTC. V and J are TRBV7-2 and TRBJ2-1; TRBD2 matches 11 bases. V gave up 5 bases and J gave up 15 bases; unmatched junction bases: 9. Germline V gene sequence: CDR1 SGHTA, CDR2 FQGNSA. This CDR3 has 13 residues.

The chain employs TRBV6-5 and TRBJ1-4; D unresolved. V lost 2 bases, J lost 7 bases, and 11 bases lay in between. This CDR3 is built from 14 residues. Germline V CDR1 and CDR2: MNHEY, SVGAGI. The CDR3 loop reads CASSYAPKLEKLFF. The CDR3, as DNA: TGTGCCAGCAGTTACGCTCCAAAACTTGAAAAACTGTTTTTT.

This clonotype was counted at least ten times. V and J are TRBV7-2 and TRBJ2-7; 7 nucleotides line up with TRBD2. This CDR3 has 15 amino acids. The V and J ends lost 1 base and 4 bases, in that order; junction bases with no gene match: 7. Per the germline V gene, CDR1 is SGHTA and CDR2 is FQGNSA. Here the CDR3 DNA reads TGTGCCAGCAGCTTAGGGGTTAGCGGGTTTTACGAGCAGTACTTC. It translates to CASSLGVSGFYEQYF.

J is TRBJ2-2 and V is TRBV7-8, with TRBD2 matching over 9 bases. Per the germline V gene, CDR1 is SGHVS and CDR2 is FQNEAQ. CDR3 length: 15 amino acids. V lost 4 bases to trimming and J lost 5 bases; unmatched junction nucleotides: 5. In nucleotides, the CDR3 is TGTGCCAGCAGCTCACGACTAGCGGAAACCGGGGAGCTGTTTTTT. Protein sequence: CASSSRLAETGELFF.

This clonotype was seen only a few times. The chain has TRBV20-1 and TRBJ2-7; 9 positions agree with TRBD1. There are 15 residues in the CDR3. In germline, CDR1 is DFQATT, CDR2 SNEGSKA (reference sequence). V dropped 6 bases and J dropped 2; count of bases not matched to a gene: 11. CDR3 in amino acids: CSALSRDRATYEQYF. The CDR3 DNA sequence: TGCAGTGCCTTGAGTCGGGACAGGGCTACCTACGAGCAGTACTTC.

This sequence joins TRBV5-1 and TRBJ2-7, with 12 positions matching TRBD2. There are 16 residues in the CDR3. Germline V lookup: CDR1 SGHRS, CDR2 YFSETQ. The V gene end was trimmed by 3 bases and the J gene end by 3 bases; junction bases not matched to a gene: 7. The DNA of the CDR3 is TGCGCCAGCAGCTCCGGACTAGCGGGGACGGGCTACGAGCAGTACTTC. Protein product: CASSSGLAGTGYEQYF.

This clonotype was picked up a small number of times. The chain employs TRBV5-1 and TRBJ2-7; 10 bases agree with TRBD1. The J call is uncertain, as TRBJ2-5 better fits the DNA end. The CDR3 totals 15 residues. Germline CDR1 is SGHRS and CDR2 is YFSETQ. The DNA for the CDR3 is TGCGCCAGCAGCACACGGACAGGGGGGGGAGAGACCCAGTACTTC. Translated: CASSTRTGGGETQYF.

The chain is built from TRBV7-8 and TRBJ2-5, with TRBD2 identical over 9 bases. With 2 bases clipped from V and 2 bases from J, the junction kept 12 bases outside the gene matches. Germline V gene data show CDR1 as SGHVS and CDR2 as FQNEAQ. This CDR3 contains 18 residues. CDR3 sequence (DNA): TGTGCCAGCAGCTTAAGGACCCCCCGGCGGGGGGGACAAGAGACCCAGTACTTC. Its protein is CASSLRTPRRGGQETQYF.

This clonotype turned up a few times. The CDR3 spells CSARVQGFSYEQYF. The CDR3 region has the DNA TGCAGTGCTAGAGTTCAGGGTTTCTCCTACGAGCAGTACTTC. V is TRBV20-1 and J is TRBJ2-7, with a possible D match to TRBD1 (5 bases). The CDR3 runs 14 residues. Trimming shortened V by 1 base and J by 0 bases, and 10 bases separated the two germline ends. Germline lookup yields CDR1 DFQATT and CDR2 SNEGSKA (reference sequence).

The chain employs TRBV29-1 and TRBJ2-7; unclear D gene. The length of the CDR3 is 11 residues. V lost 4 bases, J lost 7 bases, and 11 bases lay in between. CDR1 is SQVTM and CDR2 is ANQGSEA in the germline V gene. CDR3 residues: CSVGAFGEQYF. The CDR3 DNA reads TGCAGCGTTGGAGCTTTTGGGGAGCAGTACTTC.

This chain uses TRBV6-2 or TRBV6-3 with TRBJ2-1; 13 nucleotides align to TRBD2. CDR1 and CDR2 from the germline V gene are MNHEY and SVGEGT. Trimming took 6 bases from V and 6 from J; bases not matched to a gene: 17. This CDR3 has 19 amino acids. The CDR3 sequence: CASSSAGLAGRTPGNEQFF. Written as DNA, the CDR3 is TGTGCCAGCAGCTCCGCGGGACTAGCGGGAAGGACCCCGGGCAATGAGCAGTTCTTC.

The chain employs TRBV6-1 and TRBJ2-1; 8 positions agree with TRBD2. V shed 7 bases, J shed 8 bases, and the junction held 7 bases outside the gene matches. The length of the CDR3 is 13 residues. Germline V lookup: CDR1 MNHNS, CDR2 SASEGT. The CDR3, as DNA: TGTGCCAGCACTCAAAACGGGGGGGATGAGCAGTTCTTC. This codes for CASTQNGGDEQFF.

Only a few counts were recorded for this clonotype. V usage is TRBV6-6 and J usage is TRBJ2-1, with 7 bases lining up with TRBD1. This CDR3 has 14 residues. The germline V gene has CDR1 MNHNY and CDR2 SVGAGI (reference sequence). The V and J ends lost 6 bases and 5 bases, in that order; junction bases with no gene match: 7. CDR3 residues: CASSHIDRDNEQFF. The CDR3 region has the DNA TGTGCCAGCAGCCATATAGACAGGGACAATGAGCAGTTCTTC.

This rearrangement joins TRBV6-5 to TRBJ2-5; 9 bases fit TRBD1. The CDR3 sequence is 16 residues long. The V gene's germline CDR1 is MNHEY and CDR2 SVGAGI. The V gene end was trimmed by 2 bases and the J gene end by 4 bases; junction bases not matched to a gene: 8. CDR3 in amino acids: CASSYLGQGFAETQYF. The CDR3 DNA follows: TGTGCCAGCAGTTACCTCGGACAGGGGTTCGCAGAGACCCAGTACTTC.

This clonotype was counted a few times. The chain is built from TRBV3-1 and TRBJ2-1, with D tentatively TRBD2 (6 bases). V lost 3 bases, J lost 0 bases, and 15 bases lay in between. This CDR3 has 17 amino acids. The germline V gene has CDR1 LGHDT and CDR2 YNNKEL (reference sequence). CDR3 loop: CASSQTTADYSYNEQFF. The CDR3 coding sequence is TGTGCCAGCAGCCAGACTACAGCGGACTACTCCTACAATGAGCAGTTCTTC.

This clonotype was picked up a small number of times. The gene calls are TRBV7-9 and TRBJ2-7, with 9 bases that match TRBD2. CDR1 and CDR2 from the germline V gene are SEHNR and FQNEAQ (reference sequence). The ends lost 5 bases at V and 11 bases at J; junction bases unmatched: 4. The CDR3 extends over 11 amino acids. DNA of the CDR3: TGTGCCAGCAGCGGGTTAGCGGGGGAGTACTTC. It translates to CASSGLAGEYF. The full variable domain, with the rest looked up from reference TRBV7-9 and TRBJ2-7, is DTGVSQNPRHKITKRGQNVTFRCDPISEHNRLYWYRQTLGQGPEFLTYFQNEAQLEKSRLLSDRFSAERPKGSFSTLEIQRTEQGDSAMYLCASSGLAGEYFGPGTRLTVT.

The chain uses TRBV27 and TRBJ2-3; TRBD1 is a possible D gene (5 bases). V dropped 5 bases and J dropped 0 bases, with 12 bases sitting between them. The CDR3 extends over 15 amino acids. Germline V gives CDR1 MNHEY, CDR2 SMNVEV (reference sequence). The CDR3 DNA sequence: TGTGCCAGCAGTCGTGGGGCAGCAAGCACAGATACGCAGTATTTT. Encoded protein: CASSRGAASTDTQYF.